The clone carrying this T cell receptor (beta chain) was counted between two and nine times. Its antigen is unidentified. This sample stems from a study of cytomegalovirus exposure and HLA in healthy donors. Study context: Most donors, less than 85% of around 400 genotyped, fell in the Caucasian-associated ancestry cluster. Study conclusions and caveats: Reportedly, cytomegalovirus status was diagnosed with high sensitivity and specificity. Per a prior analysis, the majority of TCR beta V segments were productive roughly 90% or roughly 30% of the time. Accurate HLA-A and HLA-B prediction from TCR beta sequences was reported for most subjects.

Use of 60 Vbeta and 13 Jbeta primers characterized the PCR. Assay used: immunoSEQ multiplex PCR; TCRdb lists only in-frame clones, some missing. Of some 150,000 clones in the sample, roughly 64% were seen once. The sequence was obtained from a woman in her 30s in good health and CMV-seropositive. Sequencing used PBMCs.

The CDR3 bases are TGTGCCAGCAGTTTTCTGAAGGAAGGGGGCTATGGCTACACCTTC. Translating it yields CASSFLKEGGYGYTF. V is TRBV6-1 and J is TRBJ1-2; D may be TRBD1 (6 bases). The germline V and J ends were trimmed by 5 bases and 4 bases, with 17 bases remaining between them. This CDR3 is 15 amino acids long. In germline, CDR1 is MNHNS, CDR2 SASEGT.